The 3 T cell receptor beta chains given below trace back to one sample, sequenced in a study of blood T cell repertoires in COVID-19. Profiled with immunoSEQ multiplex PCR; TCRdb holds only in-frame clones, not every one. The sample contains roughly 100,000 clones, 84% of which appear only once. Material: peripheral blood. The receptors derive from a human donor in a cohort sampled during active COVID-19.

The chain uses TRBV29-1 and TRBJ1-2; perhaps TRBD1 as D (6 bases). V was pared by 3 bases and J by 0 bases, with 14 bases between. CDR1 is SQVTM and CDR2 is ANQGSEA in the germline V gene. This CDR3 contains 15 residues. The CDR3 sequence is CSVEGGARANYGYTF. DNA for the CDR3: TGCAGCGTTGAGGGGGGGGCTCGAGCTAACTATGGCTACACCTTC.

This sequence joins TRBV9 and TRBJ1-5; D ambiguous. The CDR3 has 13 residues. V dropped 0 bases and J dropped 5 bases, with 6 bases sitting between them. Germline-derived CDR1 and CDR2 are SGDLS and YYNGEE. CDR3 in DNA: TGTGCCAGCAGCGTAGCCGGTCATCAGCCCCAGCATTTT. Translating gives CASSVAGHQPQHF.

Only a few counts were recorded for this clone. CDR3 coding DNA: TGCGCCAGCTCCGTGGCAGGGGAAGGGAACACTGAAGCTTTCTTT. Translation gives CASSVAGEGNTEAFF. The chain combines TRBV5-1 with TRBJ1-1, with D possibly being TRBD1 (6 bases). CDR3 size: 15 residues. CDR1 is SGHRS and CDR2 is YFSETQ in the germline V gene. Deletions cut 7 bases from V and 1 base from J, with 17 bases between.